The next 29 T cell receptor beta chains were all read from a single sample in a study of beta chain features in type 1 diabetes. Expressed TCRB transcripts were sequenced, since all the RNA that had been isolated was reverse transcribed. Measured with immunoSEQ multiplex PCR; TCRdb has only the in-frame clones, and not every one. The sample carries fewer than 250,000 clones, 11% to 15% recorded once. The sample was naive CD4+ T cells from blood. These receptors originate from a woman in her 40s in good health.

This clone was seen a handful of times. The chain couples TRBV7-2 to TRBJ2-7; the match to TRBD1 covers 7 bases. Trimming at V came to 5 bases and at J to 0 bases, leaving 7 bases not matched to a gene. The germline CDR1 and CDR2 sequences are SGHTA and FQGNSA. There are 15 residues in the CDR3. CDR3 bases: TGTGCCAGCAGCCCGTCGACAGGGAGCTCCTACGAGCAGTACTTC. Protein sequence: CASSPSTGSSYEQYF.

This chain connects TRBV29-1 to TRBJ2-5; TRBD2 aligns across 10 bases. The CDR3 extends over 13 amino acids. CDR1 is SQVTM and CDR2 is ANQGSEA in the germline V gene. Germline trimming cut 5 bases from V and 4 bases from J; bases unmatched to any gene: 4. CDR3 loop: CSVHASGGETQYF. In nucleotides, the CDR3 is TGCAGCGTTCATGCTAGCGGGGGAGAGACCCAGTACTTC.

This clone was counted only a few times. This sequence joins TRBV6-5 and TRBJ2-7; tentative D call: TRBD2 (6 bases). From germline, CDR1 is MNHEY and CDR2 SVGAGI. V was shortened by 7 bases and J by 3 bases, with 13 bases between the two germline ends. This CDR3 spans 13 amino acids. The CDR3 loop reads CASTKPGGYEQYF. The CDR3 nucleotides are TGTGCCAGCACAAAGCCCGGGGGCTACGAGCAGTACTTC.

The table lists this clone with a few counts. The chain couples TRBV6-5 to TRBJ2-1; TRBD1 matches 7 bases. Germline V gives CDR1 MNHEY, CDR2 SVGAGI. J gave up 3 bases and V 6 bases, and 5 bases lay outside the gene matches. The CDR3 covers 14 residues. CDR3: CASSKGTVYNEQFF. For the CDR3, the DNA is TGTGCCAGCAGCAAAGGGACAGTCTACAATGAGCAGTTCTTC.

This chain connects TRBV7-9 to TRBJ2-1; D not resolved. V was clipped by 1 base and J by 4 bases, with 8 bases between them. Germline V gene lookup returns CDR1 SEHNR and CDR2 FQNEAQ (reference sequence). The CDR3 extends over 14 amino acids. CDR3 loop: CASSLDAKYNEQFF. CDR3 in DNA: TGTGCCAGCAGCTTAGATGCGAAATACAATGAGCAGTTCTTC.

This clone was detected a few times. The V and J genes are TRBV10-3 and TRBJ2-4; 8 bases agree with TRBD1. The ends lost 1 base at V and 0 bases at J; junction bases unmatched: 5. This CDR3 spans 17 amino acids. CDR1 is ENHRY, CDR2 SYGVKD, per germline. The CDR3 region is CAISEFGTGKAKNIQYF. Written as DNA, the CDR3 is TGTGCCATCAGTGAGTTCGGGACAGGAAAAGCCAAAAACATTCAGTACTTC.

J is TRBJ2-7 and V is TRBV29-1; 8 bases are shared with TRBD1. The CDR3 totals 14 residues. Losses at the gene ends were 1 base for V and 4 bases for J; bases not matched to a gene: 6. Germline V CDR1 and CDR2: SQVTM, ANQGSEA. The CDR3 sequence: CSVEGFTGGYEQYF. The CDR3 DNA reads as TGCAGCGTTGAAGGTTTTACAGGGGGTTACGAGCAGTACTTC.

This clone was detected only a few times. This chain uses TRBV7-7 with TRBJ2-2, with D possibly matching TRBD2 (5 bases). The CDR3 is 11 residues long. CDR1 is SSHAT and CDR2 is FNYEAQ in the germline V gene (reference sequence). The CDR3 reads CATGMPGELFF. In nucleotides, the CDR3 is TGTGCTACGGGGATGCCCGGGGAGCTGTTTTTT.

This clone turned up a few times. CDR3 nucleotide sequence: TGTGCCAGCAGCTTATTGTCTAGCGGGGGGGCCATAGATACGCAGTATTTT. Protein: CASSLLSSGGAIDTQYF. The rearrangement uses TRBV13 and TRBJ2-3, with 12 bases identical to TRBD2. The CDR3 extends over 17 amino acids. J lost 5 bases, V lost 2 bases, and 8 bases had no gene match. Germline V lookup: CDR1 PRHDT, CDR2 FYEKMQ (reference sequence).

This clone was counted only a few times. The chain recombines TRBV9 with TRBJ2-3; D is unresolved. The germline gives CDR1 SGDLS, CDR2 YYNGEE. V was shortened by 0 bases and J by 0 bases, with 11 bases between the two germline ends. The CDR3 extends over 16 amino acids. The CDR3 loop is CASSVVGGSSTDTQYF. The CDR3 DNA reads as TGTGCCAGCAGCGTAGTAGGCGGTTCTAGCACAGATACGCAGTATTTT.

This clone has only a few counts. The V and J genes are TRBV29-1 and TRBJ2-3; D is unclear. The CDR3 covers 12 residues. V was cut by 5 bases and J by 4 bases, with 10 bases left in between. Germline V CDR1 and CDR2: SQVTM, ANQGSEA. DNA of the CDR3: TGCAGCGTTCTTTCTCGGTCAGATACGCAGTATTTT. Amino acid sequence: CSVLSRSDTQYF.

The CDR3 loop reads CASSQDAEQYF. DNA for the CDR3: TGTGCCAGCAGCCAAGACGCCGAGCAGTACTTC. The J gene is TRBJ2-5, the V gene TRBV14, with no clear D. The J call may be incorrect, as the DNA end agrees better with TRBJ2-7. CDR3 size: 11 residues. Germline V lookup: CDR1 SGHDN, CDR2 FVKESK.

This clone appeared a few times. This rearrangement joins TRBV5-1 to TRBJ2-4; D is perhaps TRBD1 (5 bases). Germline CDR1 reads SGHRS; CDR2 reads YFSETQ. V was shortened by 1 base and J by 5 bases, with 10 bases between the two germline ends. The CDR3 is 14 residues long. CDR3 amino acids: CASSLQGLENIQYF. The DNA of the CDR3 is TGCGCCAGCAGCTTGCAGGGTTTGGAAAACATTCAGTACTTC.

The J gene is TRBJ1-1, the V gene TRBV2; D gene unclear. This CDR3 is 13 amino acids long. Germline CDR1 reads SNHLY; CDR2 reads FYNNEI. Trimming pared 7 bases from V and 0 bases from J, leaving 9 bases between. The CDR3 DNA is TGTGCCAGCATTGCCCAGGTGAACACTGAAGCTTTCTTT. Encoded protein: CASIAQVNTEAFF. The full variable domain, completed using reference TRBV2 and TRBJ1-1, is EPEVTQTPSHQVTQMGQEVILRCVPISNHLYFYWYRQILGQKVEFLVSFYNNEISEKSEIFDDQFSVERPDGSNFTLKIRSTKLEDSAMYFCASIAQVNTEAFFGQGTRLTVV.

CDR3 protein: CASRRQGAGQPQHF. DNA for the CDR3: TGTGCCAGCAGAAGACAGGGGGCGGGTCAGCCCCAGCATTTT. The chain is built from TRBV6-5 and TRBJ1-5, with 10 bases aligning to TRBD1. CDR3 length: 14 amino acids. V gave up 6 bases and J gave up 6 bases; unmatched junction bases: 5. Germline CDR1 and CDR2: MNHEY and SVGAGI.

The genes are TRBV5-1 and TRBJ1-5, with D tentatively TRBD1 (6 bases). The germline V gene encodes CDR1 SGHRS and CDR2 YFSETQ. The CDR3 covers 15 residues. The ends were cut back, 4 bases at V and 5 bases at J, with 16 bases in the middle. CDR3 DNA sequence: TGCGCCAGCAGCGAAGAGTCAGGGGCCTATCAGCCCCAGCATTTT. The encoded protein is CASSEESGAYQPQHF.

This clone has just a few counts. This chain connects TRBV11-2 to TRBJ1-5; a possible D gene is TRBD1 (6 bases). Germline V gene lookup returns CDR1 SGHAT and CDR2 FQNNGV. CDR3 length: 15 amino acids. V lost 5 bases and J 1 base, leaving 12 bases between the germline ends. The CDR3 spells CASSLGDRSNQPQHF. DNA for the CDR3: TGTGCCAGCAGCCTCGGTGACAGGAGCAATCAGCCCCAGCATTTT.

This clone was recorded once. J is TRBJ1-1 and V is TRBV5-8; 8 nucleotides match TRBD1. Germline V gene sequence: CDR1 SGHTS, CDR2 YDEGEE. The CDR3 spans 17 residues. Trimming at V came to 4 bases and at J to 0 bases, leaving 11 bases not matched to a gene. CDR3 DNA: TGTGCCAGCAGCCAGAGGGCCAGGGGGCTTTTGAACACTGAAGCTTTCTTT. Its protein is CASSQRARGLLNTEAFF.

This clone has more than one count but fewer than ten. The chain has TRBV19 and TRBJ1-6; tentative D call: TRBD1 (5 bases). This CDR3 has 16 residues. The germline V gene encodes CDR1 LNHDA and CDR2 SQIVND (reference sequence). V lost 4 bases and J lost 5, with 15 bases in between. The CDR3 nucleotides read TGTGCCAGTAGTACCCGAGCTTCGGGGGATAATTCACCCCTCCACTTT. It translates to CASSTRASGDNSPLHF.

V usage is TRBV12-5 and J usage is TRBJ1-2; no reliable D call. V lost 1 base and J 2 bases, leaving 17 bases between the germline ends. The CDR3 is made up of 17 amino acids. Germline V gene data show CDR1 as LGHNT and CDR2 as FRNRAP. The CDR3 DNA reads as TGTGCTAGTGGTTTGGATCGTGCAGGCCCCACAAACTATGGCTACACCTTC. Protein product: CASGLDRAGPTNYGYTF.

This clone was detected a few times. The rearrangement joins TRBV30 to TRBJ1-6; 8 nucleotides agree with TRBD1. The length of the CDR3 is 13 residues. V was pared by 5 bases and J by 5 bases, with 2 bases of the junction left unmatched. Per germline, CDR1 GTSNPN and CDR2 SVGIG (reference sequence). CDR3 bases: TGTGCCTGGGGACAGGGTAATAATTCACCCCTCCACTTT. Its protein is CAWGQGNNSPLHF.

This chain links TRBV9 with TRBJ2-2, with TRBD1 matching over 10 bases. Per the germline V gene, CDR1 is SGDLS and CDR2 is YYNGEE. V gave up 4 bases and J gave up 6 bases; unmatched junction bases: 3. This CDR3 is 14 amino acids long. CDR3 coding DNA: TGTGCCAGCAGCAAGGACAGGGGGGCCGGGGAGCTGTTTTTT. Translated, it gives CASSKDRGAGELFF. The full variable domain, completed using reference TRBV9 and TRBJ2-2, is DSGVTQTPKHLITATGQRVTLRCSPRSGDLSVYWYQQSLDQGLQFLIQYYNGEERAKGNILERFSAQQFPDLHSELNLSSLELGDSALYFCASSKDRGAGELFFGEGSRLTVL.

This clone was detected a few times. This rearrangement joins TRBV5-1 to TRBJ2-7, with D perhaps matching TRBD2 (5 bases). CDR1 and CDR2 (germline): SGHRS, YFSETQ. The CDR3 covers 16 residues. V lost 3 bases and J lost 2, with 18 bases in between. The CDR3 protein is CASSSPGRASAYEQYF. As DNA, the CDR3 is TGCGCCAGCAGCTCCCCGGGAAGGGCTTCTGCCTACGAGCAGTACTTC. Full variable domain (missing parts from reference TRBV5-1 and TRBJ2-7): KAGVTQTPRYLIKTRGQQVTLSCSPISGHRSVSWYQQTPGQGLQFLFEYFSETQRNKGNFPGRFSGRQFSNSRSEMNVSTLELGDSALYLCASSSPGRASAYEQYFGPGTRLTVT.

V and J are TRBV7-9 and TRBJ1-1; D possibly corresponds to TRBD1 (5 bases). The CDR3 loop spans 13 amino acids. V lost 4 bases and J lost 5, with 11 bases in between. Germline V CDR1 and CDR2: SEHNR, FQNEAQ (reference sequence). The CDR3 nucleotides are TGTGCCAGCAGCTCCGGGGGGAGGACTGAAGCTTTCTTT. Its translation is CASSSGGRTEAFF.

The CDR3 DNA is TGCGCCAGCAGCTTGGCGCAGTTGAGGGAGACCCAGTACTTC. Translation gives CASSLAQLRETQYF. The chain carries TRBV5-1 and TRBJ2-5; D gene unclear. The germline gives CDR1 SGHRS, CDR2 YFSETQ. The CDR3 extends over 14 amino acids. V lost 0 bases and J lost 5, with 11 bases in between. The full variable domain, in which reference TRBV5-1 and TRBJ2-5 provide the parts outside the CDR3, is KAGVTQTPRYLIKTRGQQVTLSCSPISGHRSVSWYQQTPGQGLQFLFEYFSETQRNKGNFPGRFSGRQFSNSRSEMNVSTLELGDSALYLCASSLAQLRETQYFGPGTRLLVL.

Of note for this clone: Other DNA sequences in the same sample also yield this CDR3. This rearrangement joins TRBV6-5 to TRBJ1-5, with a tentative D call TRBD1 (5 bases). Trimming took off 0 bases at V and 4 bases at J, with 7 bases between the two ends. Germline values: CDR1 MNHEY, CDR2 SVGAGI. CDR3 size: 14 residues. CDR3 coding DNA: TGTGCCAGCAGTTACTCTGGGGGGAATCAGCCCCAGCATTTT. Protein product: CASSYSGGNQPQHF.

This clone was counted a few times. The V call is TRBV19, the J call TRBJ2-7, with 8 nucleotides matching TRBD1. The CDR3 loop spans 12 amino acids. V shed 11 bases and J 2 bases; nucleotides not matched to a gene: 5. Germline V gene lookup returns CDR1 LNHDA and CDR2 SQIVND (reference sequence). The CDR3 spells CAVGQGPYEQYF. The CDR3 bases are TGTGCCGTCGGACAGGGACCCTACGAGCAGTACTTC.

Only a few counts were recorded for this clone. The V gene is TRBV9, the J gene TRBJ1-1, with no clear D. The CDR3 totals 13 residues. Trimming took off 4 bases at V and 1 base at J, with 8 bases between the two ends. Per the germline V gene, CDR1 is SGDLS and CDR2 is YYNGEE. The CDR3 sequence is CASSPSENTEAFF. CDR3 in DNA: TGTGCCAGCAGCCCGAGCGAGAACACTGAAGCTTTCTTT.

This clone appeared a few times. V is TRBV11-2 and J is TRBJ1-6; D uncertain. Trimming cost V 2 bases and J 14 bases, with 10 bases left between them. The CDR3 covers 12 residues. CDR1 and CDR2 (germline): SGHAT, FQNNGV. The CDR3 protein is CASSLHGRALHF. The CDR3 DNA follows: TGTGCCAGCAGCTTACACGGTCGGGCCCTCCACTTT.